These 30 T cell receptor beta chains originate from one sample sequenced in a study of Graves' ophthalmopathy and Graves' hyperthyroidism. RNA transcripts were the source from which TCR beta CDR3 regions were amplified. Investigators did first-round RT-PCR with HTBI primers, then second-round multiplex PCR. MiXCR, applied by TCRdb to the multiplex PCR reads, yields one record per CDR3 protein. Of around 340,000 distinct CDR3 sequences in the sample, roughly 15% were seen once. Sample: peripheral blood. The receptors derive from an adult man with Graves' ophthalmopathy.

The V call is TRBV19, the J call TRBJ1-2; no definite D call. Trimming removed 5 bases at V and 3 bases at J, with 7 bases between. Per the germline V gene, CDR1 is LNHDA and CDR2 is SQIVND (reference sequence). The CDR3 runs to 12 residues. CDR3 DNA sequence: TGTGCCAGTAGTTCCCAGGACTATGGCTACACCTTC. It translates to CASSSQDYGYTF. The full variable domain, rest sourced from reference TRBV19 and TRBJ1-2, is DGGITQSPKYLFRKEGQNVTLSCEQNLNHDAMYWYRQDPGQGLRLIYYSQIVNDFQKGDIAEGYSVSREKKESFPLTVTSAQKNPTAFYLCASSSQDYGYTFGSGTRLTVV.

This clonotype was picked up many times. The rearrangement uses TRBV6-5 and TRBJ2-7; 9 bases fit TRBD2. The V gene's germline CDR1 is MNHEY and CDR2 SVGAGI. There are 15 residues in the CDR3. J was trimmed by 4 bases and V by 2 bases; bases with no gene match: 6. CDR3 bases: TGTGCCAGCAGTTACCTTAGCGGGAGAACTTACGAGCAGTACTTC. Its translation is CASSYLSGRTYEQYF.

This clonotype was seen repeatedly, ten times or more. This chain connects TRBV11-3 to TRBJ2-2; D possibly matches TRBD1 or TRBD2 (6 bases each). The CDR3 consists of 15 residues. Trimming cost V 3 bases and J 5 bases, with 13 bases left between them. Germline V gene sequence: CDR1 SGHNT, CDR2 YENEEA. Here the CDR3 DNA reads TGTGCCAGCAGCTTCGGCAGGGGACTGACCGGGGAGCTGTTTTTT. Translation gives CASSFGRGLTGELFF.

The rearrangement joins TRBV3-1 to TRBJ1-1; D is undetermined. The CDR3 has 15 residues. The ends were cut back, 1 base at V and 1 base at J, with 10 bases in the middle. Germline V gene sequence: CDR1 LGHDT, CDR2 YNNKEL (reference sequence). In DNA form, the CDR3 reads TGTGCCAGCAGCCAAGGATCGGGGAGGAACACTGAAGCTTTCTTT. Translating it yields CASSQGSGRNTEAFF.

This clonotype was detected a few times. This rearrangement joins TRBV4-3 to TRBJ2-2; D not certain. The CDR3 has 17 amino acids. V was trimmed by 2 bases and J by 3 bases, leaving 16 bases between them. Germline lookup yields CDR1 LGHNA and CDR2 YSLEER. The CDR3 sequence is CASSQRSITPDTGELFF. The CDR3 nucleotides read TGCGCCAGCAGCCAACGGTCGATAACACCGGACACCGGGGAGCTGTTTTTT.

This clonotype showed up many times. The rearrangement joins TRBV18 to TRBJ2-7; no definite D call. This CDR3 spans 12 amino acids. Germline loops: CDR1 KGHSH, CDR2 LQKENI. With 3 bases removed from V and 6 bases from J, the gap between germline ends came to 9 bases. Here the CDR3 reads CASSPSRIEQYF. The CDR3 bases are TGTGCCAGCTCACCCTCTAGAATCGAGCAGTACTTC.

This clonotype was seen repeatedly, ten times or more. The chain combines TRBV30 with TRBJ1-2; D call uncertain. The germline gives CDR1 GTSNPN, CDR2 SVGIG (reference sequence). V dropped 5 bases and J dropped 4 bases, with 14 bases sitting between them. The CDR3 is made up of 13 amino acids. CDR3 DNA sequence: TGTGCCTGGTCGGGAGGGTTCGGCTATGGCTACACCTTC. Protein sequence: CAWSGGFGYGYTF.

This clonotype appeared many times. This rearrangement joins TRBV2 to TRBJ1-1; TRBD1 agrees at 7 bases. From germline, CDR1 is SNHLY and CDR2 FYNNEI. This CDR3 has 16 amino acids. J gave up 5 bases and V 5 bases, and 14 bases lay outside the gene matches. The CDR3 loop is CASSRFATGARTEAFF. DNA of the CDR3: TGTGCCAGCAGTCGATTCGCTACAGGGGCGCGGACTGAAGCTTTCTTT.

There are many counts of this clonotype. In nucleotides, the CDR3 is TGTGCCTGGGAGGACAGGAGCACAGATACGCAGTATTTT. Protein: CAWEDRSTDTQYF. The chain couples TRBV30 to TRBJ2-3; TRBD1 agrees at 7 bases. Losses at the gene ends were 5 bases for V and 0 bases for J; bases not matched to a gene: 2. The CDR3 length is 13 residues. Germline-derived CDR1 and CDR2 are GTSNPN and SVGIG (reference sequence).

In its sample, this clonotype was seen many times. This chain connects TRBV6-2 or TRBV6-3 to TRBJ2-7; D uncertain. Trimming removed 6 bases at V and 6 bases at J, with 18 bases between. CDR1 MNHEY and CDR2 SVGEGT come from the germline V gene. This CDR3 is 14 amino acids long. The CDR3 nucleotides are TGTGCCAGCAGACCACTGGACGTTTCGAGCGAGCAGTACTTC. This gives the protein CASRPLDVSSEQYF.

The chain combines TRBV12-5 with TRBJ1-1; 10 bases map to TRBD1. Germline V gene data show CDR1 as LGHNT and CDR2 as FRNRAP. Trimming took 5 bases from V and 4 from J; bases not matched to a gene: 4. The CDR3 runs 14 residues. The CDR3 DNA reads TGTGCTAGTGGTAAGGGACAGGGGCCCACTGAAGCTTTCTTT. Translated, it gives CASGKGQGPTEAFF.

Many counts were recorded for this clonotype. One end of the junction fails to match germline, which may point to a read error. The CDR3 spells CASSGGIGGRILLRDGYTF. CDR3 sequence (DNA): TGTGCCAGCAGTGGTGGGATCGGCGGGAGGATTCTTTTACGGGATGGTTACACCTTC. The chain couples TRBV28 to TRBJ1-2; D gene unclear. CDR1 and CDR2 from the germline V gene are MDHEN and SYDVKM. The CDR3 sequence is 19 residues long.

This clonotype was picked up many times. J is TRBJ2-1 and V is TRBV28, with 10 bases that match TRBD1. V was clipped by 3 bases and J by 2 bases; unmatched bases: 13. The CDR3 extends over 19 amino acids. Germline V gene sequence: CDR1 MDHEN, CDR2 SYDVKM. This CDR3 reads CASSFNVGRQGATYNEQFF. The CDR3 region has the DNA TGTGCCAGCAGTTTTAACGTAGGAAGACAGGGGGCTACCTACAATGAGCAGTTCTTC.

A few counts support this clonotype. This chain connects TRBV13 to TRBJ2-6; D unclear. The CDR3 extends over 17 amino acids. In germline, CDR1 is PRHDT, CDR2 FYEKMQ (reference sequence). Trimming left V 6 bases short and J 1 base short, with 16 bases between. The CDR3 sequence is CASSSDSPLSGANVLTF. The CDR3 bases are TGTGCCAGCAGTTCGGATAGCCCACTTTCTGGGGCCAACGTCCTGACTTTC.

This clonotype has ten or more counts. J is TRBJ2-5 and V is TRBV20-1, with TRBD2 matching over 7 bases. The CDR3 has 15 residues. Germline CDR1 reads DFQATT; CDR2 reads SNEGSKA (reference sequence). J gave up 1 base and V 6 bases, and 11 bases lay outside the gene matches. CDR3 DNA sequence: TGCAGTGCCGCCGCGCCGGGACTAACCCAAGAGACCCAGTACTTC. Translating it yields CSAAAPGLTQETQYF.

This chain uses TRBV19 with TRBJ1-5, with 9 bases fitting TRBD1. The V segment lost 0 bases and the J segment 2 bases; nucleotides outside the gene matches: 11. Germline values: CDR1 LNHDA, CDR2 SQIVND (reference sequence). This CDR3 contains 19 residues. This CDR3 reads CASSIDSGTGGWGNQPQHF. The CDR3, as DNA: TGTGCCAGTAGTATAGATTCCGGCACAGGGGGCTGGGGCAATCAGCCCCAGCATTTT. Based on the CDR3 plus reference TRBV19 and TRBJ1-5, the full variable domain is DGGITQSPKYLFRKEGQNVTLSCEQNLNHDAMYWYRQDPGQGLRLIYYSQIVNDFQKGDIAEGYSVSREKKESFPLTVTSAQKNPTAFYLCASSIDSGTGGWGNQPQHFGDGTRLSIL.

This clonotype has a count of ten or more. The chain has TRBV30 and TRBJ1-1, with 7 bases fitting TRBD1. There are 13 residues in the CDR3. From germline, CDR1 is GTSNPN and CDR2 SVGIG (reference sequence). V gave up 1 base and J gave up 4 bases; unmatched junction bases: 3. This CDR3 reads CAWSAGQLTEAFF. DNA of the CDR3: TGTGCCTGGAGTGCGGGACAGCTCACTGAAGCTTTCTTT.

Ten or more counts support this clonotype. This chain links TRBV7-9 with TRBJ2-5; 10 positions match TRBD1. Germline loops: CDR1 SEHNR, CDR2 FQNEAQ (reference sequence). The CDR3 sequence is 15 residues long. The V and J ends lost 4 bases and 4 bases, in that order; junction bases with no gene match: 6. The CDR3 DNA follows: TGTGCCAGCAGCTCCTGGGACAGGGGAACAGAGACCCAGTACTTC. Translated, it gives CASSSWDRGTETQYF.

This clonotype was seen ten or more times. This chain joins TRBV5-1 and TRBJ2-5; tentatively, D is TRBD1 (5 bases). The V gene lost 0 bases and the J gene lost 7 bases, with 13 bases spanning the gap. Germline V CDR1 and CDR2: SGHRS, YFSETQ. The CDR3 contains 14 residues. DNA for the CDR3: TGCGCCAGCAGCTTGGATGGCAGGGTCGGGACCCAGTACTTC. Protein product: CASSLDGRVGTQYF. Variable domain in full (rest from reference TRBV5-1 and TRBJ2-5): KAGVTQTPRYLIKTRGQQVTLSCSPISGHRSVSWYQQTPGQGLQFLFEYFSETQRNKGNFPGRFSGRQFSNSRSEMNVSTLELGDSALYLCASSLDGRVGTQYFGPGTRLLVL.

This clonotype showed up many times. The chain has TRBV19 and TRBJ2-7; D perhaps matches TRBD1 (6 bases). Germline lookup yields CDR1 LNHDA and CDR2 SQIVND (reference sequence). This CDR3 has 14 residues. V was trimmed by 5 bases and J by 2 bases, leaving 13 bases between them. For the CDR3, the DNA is TGTGCCAGTAGTGTCACAGGGCAGCCCTACGAGCAGTACTTC. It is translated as CASSVTGQPYEQYF.

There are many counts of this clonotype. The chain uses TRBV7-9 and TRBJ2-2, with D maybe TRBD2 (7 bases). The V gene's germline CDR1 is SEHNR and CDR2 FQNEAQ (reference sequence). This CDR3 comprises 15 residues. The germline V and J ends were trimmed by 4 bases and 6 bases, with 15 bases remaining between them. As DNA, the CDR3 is TGTGCCAGCAGCTCGCGGGGGCCTAACGCCGGGGAGCTGTTTTTT. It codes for CASSSRGPNAGELFF.

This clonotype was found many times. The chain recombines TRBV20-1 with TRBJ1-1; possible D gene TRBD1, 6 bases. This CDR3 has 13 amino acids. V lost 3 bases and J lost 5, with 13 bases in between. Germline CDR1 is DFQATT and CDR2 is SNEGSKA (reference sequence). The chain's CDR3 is CSASSQGYTEAFF. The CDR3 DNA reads TGCAGTGCTAGTTCACAGGGTTATACTGAAGCTTTCTTT.

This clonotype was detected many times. Written as DNA, the CDR3 is TGCGCCAGCAGCCTTCGATCGAACACCGGGGAGCTGTTTTTT. The encoded protein is CASSLRSNTGELFF. The chain has TRBV5-1 and TRBJ2-2; D unresolved. V was pared by 4 bases and J by 0 bases, with 7 bases between. This CDR3 contains 14 residues. Germline CDR1 SGHRS, CDR2 YFSETQ.

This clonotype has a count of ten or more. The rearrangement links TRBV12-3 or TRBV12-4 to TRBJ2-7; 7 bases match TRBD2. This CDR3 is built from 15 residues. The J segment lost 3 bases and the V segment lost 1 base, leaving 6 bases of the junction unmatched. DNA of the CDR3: TGTGCCAGCAGTTTAGTGGGCGGGGGATTCTACGAGCAGTACTTC. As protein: CASSLVGGGFYEQYF.

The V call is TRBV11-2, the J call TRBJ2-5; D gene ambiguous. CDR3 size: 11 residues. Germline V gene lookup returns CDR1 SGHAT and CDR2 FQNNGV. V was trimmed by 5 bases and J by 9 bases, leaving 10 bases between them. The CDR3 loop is CASSLGFAQYF. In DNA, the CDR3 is TGTGCCAGCAGCCTGGGATTTGCCCAGTACTTC.

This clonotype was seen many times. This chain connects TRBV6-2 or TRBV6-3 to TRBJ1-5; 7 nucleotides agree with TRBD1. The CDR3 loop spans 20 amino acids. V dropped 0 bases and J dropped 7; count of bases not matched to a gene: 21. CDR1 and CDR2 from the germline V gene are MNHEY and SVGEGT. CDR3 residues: CASSYSPDLTGNMPRQPQHF. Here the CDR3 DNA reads TGTGCCAGCAGTTACTCCCCGGACCTGACAGGGAACATGCCTCGGCAGCCCCAGCATTTT.

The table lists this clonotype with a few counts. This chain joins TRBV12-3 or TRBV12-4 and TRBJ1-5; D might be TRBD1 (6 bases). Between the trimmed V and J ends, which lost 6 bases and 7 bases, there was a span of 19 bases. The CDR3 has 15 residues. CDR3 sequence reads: CASSATGGSGQPQHF. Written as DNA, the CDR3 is TGTGCCAGCAGCGCCACGGGGGGCTCCGGACAGCCCCAGCATTTT.

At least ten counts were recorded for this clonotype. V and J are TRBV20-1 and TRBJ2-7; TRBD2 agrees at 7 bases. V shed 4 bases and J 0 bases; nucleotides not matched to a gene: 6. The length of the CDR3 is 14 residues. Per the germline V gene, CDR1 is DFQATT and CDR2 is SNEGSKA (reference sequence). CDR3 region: CSAITGTNSYEQYF. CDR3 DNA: TGCAGTGCTATTACCGGGACTAACTCCTACGAGCAGTACTTC.

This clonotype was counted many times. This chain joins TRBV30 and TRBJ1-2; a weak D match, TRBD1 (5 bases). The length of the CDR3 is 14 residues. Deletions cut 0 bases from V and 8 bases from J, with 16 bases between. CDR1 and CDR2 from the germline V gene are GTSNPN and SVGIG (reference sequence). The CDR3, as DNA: TGTGCCTGGAGTGTACTTGGCAGGGAAATCGGCTACACCTTC. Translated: CAWSVLGREIGYTF.

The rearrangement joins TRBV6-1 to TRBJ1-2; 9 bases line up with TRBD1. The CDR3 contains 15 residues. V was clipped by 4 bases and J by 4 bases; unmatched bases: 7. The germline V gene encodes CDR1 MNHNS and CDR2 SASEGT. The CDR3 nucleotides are TGTGCCAGCAGTGGGGGGACAGGGTGGATCTATGGCTACACCTTC. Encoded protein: CASSGGTGWIYGYTF.